What follows are 31 T cell receptor beta chains derived from one specimen sequenced in a study of T cell repertoires in cytomegalovirus infection. The antigens for these receptors are not known. Using its own MiXCR run on the reads, TCRdb lists one record per CDR3 protein. The sample has roughly 80,000 distinct CDR3 sequences; approximately 40% are singletons. The sequencing used CD8+ T cells from cultured PBMCs, collected from culture after CMV antigen stimulation. These receptor sequences come from a human donor in good health (CMV status not recorded). Some clones in this sample may be carry-over from other donors' samples.

The chain is built from TRBV11-2 and TRBJ2-3; possible D gene TRBD1, 5 bases. Trimming cost V 1 base and J 0 bases, with 11 bases left between them. The length of the CDR3 is 16 residues. CDR1 is SGHAT and CDR2 is FQNNGV in the germline V gene. This chain's CDR3 is CASSLVAGFSTDTQYF. The CDR3 nucleotides are TGTGCCAGCAGCTTAGTAGCAGGGTTTAGCACAGATACGCAGTATTTT.

The chain employs TRBV28 and TRBJ2-5, with 7 positions matching TRBD2. The CDR3 runs 16 residues. Trimming cost V 1 base and J 0 bases; bases outside gene matches: 5. Germline CDR1 and CDR2: MDHEN and SYDVKM. The CDR3 spells CASSLYLRGNQETQYF. Here the CDR3 DNA reads TGTGCCAGCAGTTTATATTTGCGGGGGAACCAAGAGACCCAGTACTTC. The full variable domain, completed using reference TRBV28 and TRBJ2-5, is DVKVTQSSRYLVKRTGEKVFLECVQDMDHENMFWYRQDPGLGLRLIYFSYDVKMKEKGDIPEGYSVSREKKERFSLILESASTNQTSMYLCASSLYLRGNQETQYFGPGTRLLVL.

This chain connects TRBV11-1 to TRBJ2-5; 16 positions match TRBD2. J gave up 5 bases and V 5 bases, and 5 bases lay outside the gene matches. CDR3 length: 16 amino acids. Per germline, CDR1 SGHAT and CDR2 FQDESV (reference sequence). CDR3 bases: TGTGCCAGCAGCCTGGGACTAGCGGGGGGGATGGAGACCCAGTACTTC. Its translation: CASSLGLAGGMETQYF. Full variable domain (rest looked up from reference TRBV11-1 and TRBJ2-5): EAEVAQSPRYKITEKSQAVAFWCDPISGHATLYWYRQILGQGPELLVQFQDESVVDDSQLPKDRFSAERLKGVDSTLKIQPAELGDSAMYLCASSLGLAGGMETQYFGPGTRLLVL.

A word on this clonotype: One end of the junction varies from germline; a read error may be responsible. V usage is TRBV7-6 and J usage is TRBJ2-7; possibly TRBD1 for D (6 bases). This CDR3 region has 14 residues. The germline gives CDR1 SGHVS, CDR2 FNYEAQ. Here the CDR3 DNA reads TGTGCCAGCACCTTAGCGCAGGGGTTCCGCGAGCAGCACTTC. Protein: CASTLAQGFREQHF.

The chain combines TRBV28 with TRBJ1-5; no clear D. In germline, CDR1 is MDHEN, CDR2 SYDVKM. V was shortened by 7 bases and J by 0 bases, with 10 bases between the two germline ends. The CDR3 runs to 14 residues. CDR3 region: CASTRPISNQPQHF. DNA of the CDR3: TGTGCCAGCACGCGGCCTATTAGCAATCAGCCCCAGCATTTT.

The J gene is TRBJ1-2, the V gene TRBV12-3 or TRBV12-4; no definite D call. V was pared by 5 bases and J by 0 bases, with 13 bases between. The CDR3 totals 15 residues. CDR3 nucleotide sequence: TGTGCCAGCAGTCAAAACTTAGACCCTAACTATGGCTACACCTTC. Translated, it gives CASSQNLDPNYGYTF.

The chain carries TRBV7-3 and TRBJ2-7; TRBD2 aligns across 13 bases. The CDR3 loop spans 17 amino acids. The V gene's germline CDR1 is SGHTA and CDR2 FQGTGA. J gave up 0 bases and V 5 bases, and 7 bases lay outside the gene matches. In DNA form, the CDR3 reads TGTGCCAGCAGCCCCGGACTAGCGGGGGCACTCTCCTACGAGCAGTACTTC. Amino acids: CASSPGLAGALSYEQYF.

The chain employs TRBV12-5 and TRBJ1-4; 9 bases align to TRBD1. CDR3 size: 17 residues. The germline V gene has CDR1 LGHNT and CDR2 FRNRAP. V shed 5 bases, J shed 7 bases, and the junction held 14 bases outside the gene matches. The CDR3 sequence: CASGMGQGGPWSEKLFF. The DNA of the CDR3 is TGTGCTAGTGGTATGGGACAGGGTGGGCCGTGGAGTGAAAAACTGTTTTTT.

The chain combines TRBV18 with TRBJ2-3; either TRBD1 or TRBD2 may fit D (6 bases each). Trimming pared 3 bases from V and 4 bases from J, leaving 11 bases between. The CDR3 runs to 14 residues. Germline lookup yields CDR1 KGHSH and CDR2 LQKENI. CDR3 sequence reads: CASSPGGRSDTQYF. For the CDR3, the DNA is TGTGCCAGCTCACCCGGGGGCAGGTCAGATACGCAGTATTTT. The complete variable domain, with remaining parts taken from reference TRBV18 and TRBJ2-3, reads NAGVMQNPRHLVRRRGQEARLRCSPMKGHSHVYWYRQLPEEGLKFMVYLQKENIIDESGMPKERFSAEFPKEGPSILRIQQVVRGDSAAYFCASSPGGRSDTQYFGPGTRLTVL.

The rearrangement links TRBV28 to TRBJ1-6; D perhaps matches TRBD1 (5 bases). The length of the CDR3 is 13 residues. The V end lost 3 bases, the J end lost 8 bases, and 8 bases lay between the germline ends. Germline assignment: CDR1 MDHEN and CDR2 SYDVKM. Here the CDR3 reads CASSLGVDSPLHF. In nucleotides, the CDR3 is TGTGCCAGCAGTTTGGGGGTAGATTCACCCCTCCACTTT.

The sample holds a few counts of this clonotype. This chain connects TRBV4-1 to TRBJ1-2, with 7 bases matching TRBD1. Germline assignment: CDR1 MGHRA and CDR2 YSYEKL. The V gene end was trimmed by 0 bases and the J gene end by 5 bases; junction bases not matched to a gene: 3. The CDR3 extends over 14 amino acids. CDR3 sequence reads: CASSQEGTEYGYTF. The CDR3 region has the DNA TGCGCCAGCAGCCAAGAGGGGACAGAATATGGCTACACCTTC.

Only a few counts were recorded for this clonotype. The V gene is TRBV5-4, the J gene TRBJ2-1; D tentatively fits TRBD1 or TRBD2 (6 bases each). From germline, CDR1 is SGHNT and CDR2 YYREEE (reference sequence). The CDR3 runs to 15 residues. Trimming cost V 2 bases and J 7 bases, with 16 bases left between them. The CDR3 DNA reads as TGTGCCAGCAGCTTAGGGGGGAGGTGGGGAAATGAGCAGTTCTTC. Translation: CASSLGGRWGNEQFF.

The chain couples TRBV20-1 to TRBJ1-3; weak D call: TRBD1 (5 bases). This CDR3 has 17 residues. The V gene's germline CDR1 is DFQATT and CDR2 SNEGSKA (reference sequence). V lost 2 bases and J lost 0, with 17 bases in between. The CDR3 nucleotides are TGCAGTGCTAGAAGAGTGGGGGAGGCCTCCTCTGGAAACACCATATATTTT. Translated, it gives CSARRVGEASSGNTIYF.

This clonotype was found a few times. V and J are TRBV12-3 or TRBV12-4 and TRBJ1-4, with 8 nucleotides matching TRBD1. V shed 6 bases, J shed 0 bases, and the junction held 12 bases outside the gene matches. This CDR3 comprises 18 residues. CDR3 region: CASRIGQGPRATNEKLFF. CDR3 DNA: TGTGCCAGCAGAATAGGACAGGGACCACGGGCAACTAATGAAAAACTGTTTTTT.

CDR3 loop: CASGDRSTEAFF. The CDR3 nucleotides read TGTGCCAGCGGGGACCGGAGCACTGAAGCTTTCTTT. This chain joins TRBV28 and TRBJ1-1, with D tentatively TRBD1 (5 bases). Trimming removed 8 bases from V and 4 bases from J, with 11 bases in between. Germline V gives CDR1 MDHEN, CDR2 SYDVKM. The CDR3 is 12 residues long.

The rearrangement joins TRBV18 to TRBJ2-1; no clear D. The germline V gene has CDR1 KGHSH and CDR2 LQKENI. Trimming left V 2 bases short and J 8 bases short, with 4 bases between. The CDR3 extends over 11 amino acids. The CDR3 loop is CASSPEDEQFF. Written as DNA, the CDR3 is TGTGCCAGCTCACCAGAGGATGAGCAGTTCTTC. Together with reference TRBV18 and TRBJ2-1, the CDR3 gives the full variable domain: NAGVMQNPRHLVRRRGQEARLRCSPMKGHSHVYWYRQLPEEGLKFMVYLQKENIIDESGMPKERFSAEFPKEGPSILRIQQVVRGDSAAYFCASSPEDEQFFGPGTRLTVL.

The chain employs TRBV5-5 and TRBJ2-3, with 8 positions matching TRBD2. The V segment lost 0 bases and the J segment 1 base; nucleotides outside the gene matches: 7. This CDR3 has 17 residues. Germline V gene data show CDR1 as SGHKS and CDR2 as YYEKEE (reference sequence). Here the CDR3 DNA reads TGTGCCAGCAGCTTGGTAATAGCGGGGCGTGGCACAGATACGCAGTATTTT. Its protein product is CASSLVIAGRGTDTQYF.

This clonotype was recorded a few times. This rearrangement joins TRBV4-1 to TRBJ2-3; D not certain. This CDR3 region has 15 residues. Germline CDR1 MGHRA, CDR2 YSYEKL. V lost 0 bases and J 0 bases, leaving 7 bases between the germline ends. The CDR3 reads CASSQEALSTDTQYF. The CDR3 region has the DNA TGCGCCAGCAGCCAAGAGGCACTCAGCACAGATACGCAGTATTTT.

The chain has TRBV12-3 or TRBV12-4 and TRBJ1-5; possible D gene TRBD1, 5 bases. This CDR3 comprises 14 residues. The ends were cut back, 6 bases at V and 3 bases at J, with 12 bases in the middle. Here the CDR3 DNA reads TGTGCCAGCAGCCGCGGGGGAGTCAATCAGCCCCAGCATTTT. Its protein is CASSRGGVNQPQHF.

The V gene is TRBV5-4, the J gene TRBJ2-2, with unresolved D. CDR3 length equals 16 residues. The V gene lost 4 bases and the J gene lost 0 bases, with 13 bases spanning the gap. Germline loops: CDR1 SGHNT, CDR2 YYREEE (reference sequence). In nucleotides, the CDR3 is TGTGCCAGCAGCACCCGTGAGTCCGCGAACACCGGGGAGCTGTTTTTT. The encoded protein is CASSTRESANTGELFF.

This chain joins TRBV11-2 and TRBJ1-1; no firm D call. The CDR3 totals 15 residues. The ends were cut back, 3 bases at V and 4 bases at J, with 15 bases in the middle. The V gene's germline CDR1 is SGHAT and CDR2 FQNNGV. DNA for the CDR3: TGTGCCAGCAGCTTTAGATGGGGTTCGGGCACTGAAGCTTTCTTT. This gives the protein CASSFRWGSGTEAFF.

As to this clonotype: The CDR3 carries no conserved terminal phenylalanine or tryptophan, so it likely arises from a read error. The genes are TRBV10-3 and TRBJ2-1; 10 nucleotides agree with TRBD2. The germline gives CDR1 ENHRY, CDR2 SYGVKD. The trim removed 4 bases at V and 6 bases at J, leaving 3 bases unmatched. The CDR3 runs to 14 residues. The CDR3 reads CAISGAGGPNEQFL. CDR3 nucleotides: TGTGCCATCAGTGGAGCGGGGGGGCCCAATGAGCAGTTCCTC.

This clonotype was recorded a few times. This chain joins TRBV4-1 and TRBJ2-5, with D perhaps given as TRBD1 or TRBD2 (6 bases each). Trimming removed 4 bases from V and 3 bases from J, with 12 bases in between. The CDR3 loop spans 14 amino acids. The germline V gene encodes CDR1 MGHRA and CDR2 YSYEKL. The CDR3 loop is CASSLPGAEETQYF. In nucleotides, the CDR3 is TGCGCCAGCAGCCTTCCGGGGGCGGAAGAGACCCAGTACTTC.

This clonotype was counted many times. The chain joins TRBV28 to TRBJ1-1, with a possible D match to TRBD1 (5 bases). The CDR3 contains 13 residues. The germline V and J ends were trimmed by 6 bases and 6 bases, with 14 bases remaining between them. In germline, CDR1 is MDHEN, CDR2 SYDVKM. This chain's CDR3 is CASRLPGTAEAFF. The CDR3 region has the DNA TGTGCCAGCAGATTACCCGGGACCGCTGAAGCTTTCTTT.

J is TRBJ2-5 and V is TRBV20-1; D is unclear. The CDR3 has 14 amino acids. V dropped 2 bases and J dropped 1 base, with 11 bases sitting between them. Germline CDR1 DFQATT, CDR2 SNEGSKA (reference sequence). CDR3 region: CSARIGTIQETQYF. CDR3 DNA: TGCAGTGCTAGAATCGGCACTATCCAAGAGACCCAGTACTTC.

Of note for this clonotype: This may stem from a read error, because a much larger clone lies one nucleotide away. The genes are TRBV7-9 and TRBJ2-7, with a possible D match to TRBD2 (5 bases). The CDR3 has 16 residues. Germline V gene sequence: CDR1 SEHNR, CDR2 FQNEAQ (reference sequence). The CDR3 nucleotides read TGTGTCAGCAGCCCGACGATAAGCGGAAATGTCTACGAGCAGTACTTC. Amino acids: CVSSPTISGNVYEQYF. The whole variable domain, remainder taken from reference TRBV7-9 and TRBJ2-7, is DTGVSQNPRHKITKRGQNVTFRCDPISEHNRLYWYRQTLGQGPEFLTYFQNEAQLEKSRLLSDRFSAERPKGSFSTLEIQRTEQGDSAMYLCVSSPTISGNVYEQYFGPGTRLTVT.

The chain is built from TRBV7-8 and TRBJ2-5, with D possibly TRBD2 on 6 matching bases. CDR1 is SGHVS, CDR2 FQNEAQ, per germline. The V and J ends lost 5 bases and 1 base respectively, with 14 bases between them. This CDR3 has 15 amino acids. CDR3: CASSPRDSLQETQYF. The CDR3 DNA sequence: TGTGCCAGCAGCCCGCGGGACTCCCTCCAAGAGACCCAGTACTTC. Filled out from reference TRBV7-8 and TRBJ2-5, the complete variable domain reads GAGVSQSPRYKVAKRGQDVALRCDPISGHVSLFWYQQALGQGPEFLTYFQNEAQLDKSGLPSDRFFAERPEGSVSTLKIQRTQQEDSAVYLCASSPRDSLQETQYFGPGTRLLVL.

The chain combines TRBV11-1 with TRBJ2-3, with D possibly matching TRBD2 (6 bases). CDR1 and CDR2 from the germline V gene are SGHAT and FQDESV (reference sequence). The V end lost 3 bases, the J end lost 4 bases, and 14 bases lay between the germline ends. The CDR3 extends over 15 amino acids. CDR3 sequence (DNA): TGTGCCAGCAGCTTCGGGACGGCGGGGTCAGATACGCAGTATTTT. Translating gives CASSFGTAGSDTQYF. Full variable domain (outside the CDR3, taken from reference TRBV11-1 and TRBJ2-3): EAEVAQSPRYKITEKSQAVAFWCDPISGHATLYWYRQILGQGPELLVQFQDESVVDDSQLPKDRFSAERLKGVDSTLKIQPAELGDSAMYLCASSFGTAGSDTQYFGPGTRLTVL.

The V and J genes are TRBV20-1 and TRBJ2-7, with D possibly being TRBD2 (6 bases). Germline CDR1 DFQATT, CDR2 SNEGSKA (reference sequence). The CDR3 sequence is 12 residues long. V lost 0 bases and J lost 3, with 6 bases in between. Here the CDR3 DNA reads TGCAGTGCTAGAGAGGAGGGCTACGAGCAGTACTTC. Amino acids: CSAREEGYEQYF.

This clonotype was recorded a few times. The genes are TRBV7-9 and TRBJ1-1; D not certain. Germline-derived CDR1 and CDR2 are SEHNR and FQNEAQ (reference sequence). This CDR3 comprises 14 residues. Trimming removed 1 base at V and 4 bases at J, with 10 bases between. CDR3 DNA: TGTGCCAGCAGCTTAGTACAGTCCGGCACTGAAGCTTTCTTT. It encodes CASSLVQSGTEAFF.

The V and J genes are TRBV7-9 and TRBJ2-3, with TRBD2 identical over 10 bases. The CDR3 covers 16 residues. Germline V gene sequence: CDR1 SEHNR, CDR2 FQNEAQ (reference sequence). V was clipped by 5 bases and J by 0 bases; unmatched bases: 5. The DNA for the CDR3 is TGTGCCAGCAGCCCGCTAGCGGGGGCCAGCACAGATACGCAGTATTTT. Its translation is CASSPLAGASTDTQYF.